The 26 T cell receptor beta chains presented below share a single source sample, sequenced in a study of cytomegalovirus exposure and HLA in healthy donors. Primers: 60 Vbeta forward and 13 Jbeta reverse. Some clones are missing from TCRdb's copy, which holds only in-frame ones; the method was immunoSEQ multiplex PCR. This table has about 77,000 clones, over 65% appearing once. Sequencing used PBMCs. The receptor source for this set is a middle-aged man in good health and CMV-seronegative.

This rearrangement joins TRBV19 to TRBJ2-2, with TRBD2 as a possible D gene (6 bases). V was clipped by 6 bases and J by 5 bases, with 13 bases between them. The CDR3 runs 14 residues. Germline V gives CDR1 LNHDA, CDR2 SQIVND (reference sequence). CDR3 sequence reads: CASSPLGGTGELFF. CDR3 nucleotide sequence: TGTGCCAGTAGCCCACTGGGGGGTACCGGGGAGCTGTTTTTT.

The chain couples TRBV5-8 to TRBJ2-2, with 7 bases identical to TRBD2. Germline trimming cut 7 bases from V and 5 bases from J; bases unmatched to any gene: 8. The CDR3 sequence is 14 residues long. Germline loops: CDR1 SGHTS, CDR2 YDEGEE. CDR3 coding DNA: TGTGCCAGCCCGAGGGAGGGCCAAACCGGGGAGCTGTTTTTT. This encodes CASPREGQTGELFF.

The V and J genes are TRBV7-2 and TRBJ1-5; D gene unclear. This CDR3 is 15 amino acids long. The germline V gene encodes CDR1 SGHTA and CDR2 FQGNSA. The V and J ends lost 0 bases and 0 bases respectively, with 6 bases between them. The CDR3 sequence is CASSLAFSSNQPQHF. The CDR3 DNA reads as TGTGCCAGCAGCTTAGCCTTTTCTAGCAATCAGCCCCAGCATTTT.

The rearrangement joins TRBV7-3 to TRBJ2-1, with 15 nucleotides matching TRBD2. Unmatched junction bases numbered 6, after V lost 4 bases and J lost 8 bases. Germline values: CDR1 SGHTA, CDR2 FQGTGA. The CDR3 extends over 16 amino acids. The CDR3 DNA follows: TGTGCCAGCAGCTCCGGACTAGCGGGAGGGCCATATGAGCAGTTCTTC. It is translated as CASSSGLAGGPYEQFF.

The chain links TRBV19 to TRBJ2-2; 7 positions match TRBD1. Per germline, CDR1 LNHDA and CDR2 SQIVND (reference sequence). This CDR3 contains 15 residues. V lost 5 bases and J lost 0; bases outside the gene matches: 3. This CDR3 reads CASSQGDSNTGELFF. As DNA, the CDR3 is TGTGCCAGTAGTCAGGGGGATTCGAACACCGGGGAGCTGTTTTTT. Full variable domain (remainder filled in from reference TRBV19 and TRBJ2-2): DGGITQSPKYLFRKEGQNVTLSCEQNLNHDAMYWYRQDPGQGLRLIYYSQIVNDFQKGDIAEGYSVSREKKESFPLTVTSAQKNPTAFYLCASSQGDSNTGELFFGEGSRLTVL.

The chain couples TRBV11-1 to TRBJ2-5; 11 nucleotides line up with TRBD1. This CDR3 has 14 amino acids. The junction had 3 bases not matched to a gene; V was cut back by 4 bases and J by 5 bases. Germline CDR1 and CDR2: SGHAT and FQDESV (reference sequence). The chain's CDR3 is CASSSGQGAETQYF. The CDR3 DNA follows: TGTGCCAGCAGCTCCGGACAGGGGGCGGAGACCCAGTACTTC. The whole variable domain, filled in from reference TRBV11-1 and TRBJ2-5, reads EAEVAQSPRYKITEKSQAVAFWCDPISGHATLYWYRQILGQGPELLVQFQDESVVDDSQLPKDRFSAERLKGVDSTLKIQPAELGDSAMYLCASSSGQGAETQYFGPGTRLLVL.

This chain joins TRBV10-2 and TRBJ2-1; 11 positions agree with TRBD2. The CDR3 totals 15 residues. Looked up from germline, CDR1 is WSHSY and CDR2 is SAAADI. V shed 4 bases, J shed 7 bases, and the junction held 6 bases outside the gene matches. The chain's CDR3 is CASSGLAGLLNEQFF. The CDR3 bases are TGCGCCAGCAGTGGACTAGCGGGACTCCTTAATGAGCAGTTCTTC.

The chain uses TRBV27 and TRBJ2-3; D unresolved. V dropped 3 bases and J dropped 7 bases, with 23 bases sitting between them. The germline V gene encodes CDR1 MNHEY and CDR2 SMNVEV (reference sequence). The CDR3 has 17 amino acids. Here the CDR3 reads CASSFAVDGTHPHTQYF. The CDR3 bases are TGTGCCAGCAGTTTTGCGGTAGATGGAACTCACCCCCATACGCAGTATTTT.

The chain combines TRBV7-9 with TRBJ2-5; 10 bases agree with TRBD2. The CDR3 loop spans 18 amino acids. The germline CDR1 and CDR2 sequences are SEHNR and FQNEAQ (reference sequence). V lost 1 base and J lost 2; bases outside the gene matches: 10. Here the CDR3 reads CASSLDGFSGRQQETQYF. CDR3 nucleotide sequence: TGTGCCAGCAGCTTAGATGGTTTTAGCGGGAGGCAACAAGAGACCCAGTACTTC.

This clone has only a few counts. Within the sample, other DNA sequences also encode this same CDR3. The chain joins TRBV27 to TRBJ1-5; possible D gene TRBD1, 6 bases. The V gene's germline CDR1 is MNHEY and CDR2 SMNVEV (reference sequence). V shed 4 bases and J shed 6 bases, with 13 bases lying between them. This CDR3 has 14 residues. This CDR3 is CASSWGGGSQPQHF. CDR3 in DNA: TGTGCCAGCAGTTGGGGAGGGGGGAGTCAGCCCCAGCATTTT.

The chain joins TRBV7-3 to TRBJ2-3, with TRBD2 identical over 8 bases. This CDR3 is 16 amino acids long. The V gene end was trimmed by 5 bases and the J gene end by 3 bases; junction bases not matched to a gene: 10. Germline CDR1 reads SGHTA; CDR2 reads FQGTGA. The CDR3 loop is CASSLDQAGATDTQYF. The CDR3 region has the DNA TGTGCCAGCAGCCTAGATCAAGCGGGAGCAACAGATACGCAGTATTTT.

The gene calls are TRBV15 and TRBJ2-7, with D possibly being TRBD2 (5 bases). The ends were cut back, 1 base at V and 2 bases at J, with 12 bases in the middle. The germline gives CDR1 LNHNV, CDR2 YYDKDF (reference sequence). This CDR3 has 15 residues. Written as DNA, the CDR3 is TGTGCCACCAGCAGAGGTGCGGAGGCCCCCTACGAGCAGTACTTC. As protein: CATSRGAEAPYEQYF.

The chain has TRBV27 and TRBJ2-5, with TRBD2 as a possible D gene (6 bases). The V gene lost 6 bases and the J gene lost 1 base, with 18 bases spanning the gap. Germline V CDR1 and CDR2: MNHEY, SMNVEV (reference sequence). CDR3 length: 16 amino acids. In nucleotides, the CDR3 is TGTGCCAGCAGGACATACGTGGCGGGAACCCAAGAGACCCAGTACTTC. This gives the protein CASRTYVAGTQETQYF.

The rearrangement links TRBV27 to TRBJ2-1; 12 bases map to TRBD2. The length of the CDR3 is 15 residues. The V gene end was trimmed by 6 bases and the J gene end by 6 bases; junction bases not matched to a gene: 6. Germline CDR1 and CDR2: MNHEY and SMNVEV (reference sequence). DNA of the CDR3: TGTGCCAGCAGCCCCACTAGCGGGAGGATCAATGAGCAGTTCTTC. It codes for CASSPTSGRINEQFF.

This clone appeared a few times. The CDR3 reads CASSLAGTSGRADTQYF. The CDR3 DNA reads TGCGCCAGCAGCTTGGCTGGGACTAGCGGGAGGGCAGATACGCAGTATTTT. The chain is built from TRBV5-1 and TRBJ2-3, with 16 positions matching TRBD2. Germline loops: CDR1 SGHRS, CDR2 YFSETQ. This CDR3 contains 17 residues. V lost 0 bases and J lost 4; bases outside the gene matches: 2.

Worth noting for this clone: The junction does not match germline at one end; this may be a read error. The chain employs TRBV28 and TRBJ1-1, with 9 bases aligning to TRBD1. CDR1 and CDR2 from the germline V gene are MDHEN and SYDVKM. The CDR3 sequence is 13 residues long. Here the CDR3 reads CASSTGQGAEALF. The CDR3, as DNA: TGTGCCAGCAGCACGGGACAGGGAGCTGAAGCTCTCTTT.

This chain's CDR3 is CASSPRRGAYEQYF. The CDR3 coding sequence is TGTGCCAGCAGCCCGCGGCGGGGGGCCTACGAGCAGTACTTC. This chain uses TRBV5-4 with TRBJ2-7; 8 bases are a match to TRBD2. Trimming cost V 4 bases and J 2 bases; bases outside gene matches: 5. The CDR3 sequence is 14 residues long. Germline V lookup: CDR1 SGHNT, CDR2 YYREEE (reference sequence). Full variable domain (rest looked up from reference TRBV5-4 and TRBJ2-7): ETGVTQSPTHLIKTRGQQVTLRCSSQSGHNTVSWYQQALGQGPQFIFQYYREEENGRGNFPPRFSGLQFPNYSSELNVNALELDDSALYLCASSPRRGAYEQYFGPGTRLTVT.

This clone was recorded once. The V gene is TRBV18, the J gene TRBJ2-5; 15 positions agree with TRBD2. This CDR3 spans 18 amino acids. V lost 3 bases and J lost 3; bases outside the gene matches: 8. CDR1 is KGHSH, CDR2 LQKENI, per germline. CDR3 nucleotide sequence: TGTGCCAGCTCACCTGGACTAGCGGGAGGGCCGAGTAAAGAGACCCAGTACTTC. It specifies CASSPGLAGGPSKETQYF. The full variable domain, in which reference TRBV18 and TRBJ2-5 provide the parts outside the CDR3, is NAGVMQNPRHLVRRRGQEARLRCSPMKGHSHVYWYRQLPEEGLKFMVYLQKENIIDESGMPKERFSAEFPKEGPSILRIQQVVRGDSAAYFCASSPGLAGGPSKETQYFGPGTRLLVL.

The CDR3 reads CASSAGQNQPQHF. The CDR3 DNA is TGTGCCAGCAGCGCGGGACAGAATCAGCCCCAGCATTTT. V and J are TRBV7-6 and TRBJ1-5, with TRBD1 matching over 7 bases. CDR3 length equals 13 residues. CDR1 SGHVS and CDR2 FNYEAQ come from the germline V gene. V shed 5 bases, J shed 4 bases, and the junction held 2 bases outside the gene matches.

The rearrangement links TRBV11-2 to TRBJ1-2, with D possibly being TRBD1 (5 bases). The V end was cut by 0 bases, the J end by 3 bases, with 11 bases between. The CDR3 sequence is 15 residues long. Germline CDR1 SGHAT, CDR2 FQNNGV. The CDR3 DNA sequence: TGTGCCAGCAGCTTAGACGGGCAGGGTGACTATGGCTACACCTTC. Translating it yields CASSLDGQGDYGYTF.

The chain links TRBV9 to TRBJ2-1, with TRBD1 matching over 7 bases. The V and J ends lost 3 bases and 3 bases, in that order; junction bases with no gene match: 9. This CDR3 region has 16 residues. CDR1 and CDR2 (germline): SGDLS, YYNGEE. The CDR3 DNA sequence: TGTGCCAGCAGCGCACAGGGGTTCGGGGTCTACAATGAGCAGTTCTTC. It is translated as CASSAQGFGVYNEQFF.

The chain links TRBV9 to TRBJ1-5, with D perhaps matching TRBD1 (5 bases). Trimming pared 0 bases from V and 2 bases from J, leaving 12 bases between. Germline V gives CDR1 SGDLS, CDR2 YYNGEE. This CDR3 region has 16 residues. The CDR3 loop reads CASSVGGQGGNQPQHF. The CDR3 DNA follows: TGTGCCAGCAGCGTAGGGGGTCAGGGCGGCAATCAGCCCCAGCATTTT.

This clone was observed a single time. The chain recombines TRBV29-1 with TRBJ1-2; 7 positions agree with TRBD1. The trim removed 7 bases at V and 2 bases at J, leaving 7 bases unmatched. Germline V gives CDR1 SQVTM, CDR2 ANQGSEA. CDR3 length: 13 residues. The CDR3 here is CSASEGANYGYTF. In DNA, the CDR3 is TGCAGCGCTTCCGAGGGGGCGAACTATGGCTACACCTTC.

This sequence joins TRBV6-1 and TRBJ2-1, with TRBD2 matching over 16 bases. This CDR3 contains 19 residues. V lost 2 bases, J lost 2 bases, and 6 bases stayed unmatched. CDR1 MNHNS and CDR2 SASEGT come from the germline V gene. CDR3 DNA sequence: TGTGCCAGCAGTGAACCGGGACTAGCGGGAGGGAACACCTACAATGAGCAGTTCTTC. It encodes CASSEPGLAGGNTYNEQFF.

This clone was detected only a few times. The V call is TRBV5-1, the J call TRBJ2-1, with TRBD2 matching 9 bases. The CDR3 extends over 17 amino acids. Germline CDR1 reads SGHRS; CDR2 reads YFSETQ. After removal of 1 base from V and 7 bases from J, the junction contained 12 bases not matched to a gene. Here the CDR3 reads CASSLWGRGGAGNEQFF. The CDR3 region has the DNA TGCGCCAGCAGCTTGTGGGGTCGCGGGGGGGCAGGGAATGAGCAGTTCTTC.

The chain links TRBV7-2 to TRBJ2-3; 9 bases align to TRBD2. This CDR3 is built from 15 residues. Germline-derived CDR1 and CDR2 are SGHTA and FQGNSA. The ends lost 5 bases at V and 4 bases at J; junction bases unmatched: 7. CDR3 loop: CASSPPAGGPDTQYF. CDR3 sequence (DNA): TGTGCCAGCAGCCCGCCGGCGGGAGGGCCAGATACGCAGTATTTT.